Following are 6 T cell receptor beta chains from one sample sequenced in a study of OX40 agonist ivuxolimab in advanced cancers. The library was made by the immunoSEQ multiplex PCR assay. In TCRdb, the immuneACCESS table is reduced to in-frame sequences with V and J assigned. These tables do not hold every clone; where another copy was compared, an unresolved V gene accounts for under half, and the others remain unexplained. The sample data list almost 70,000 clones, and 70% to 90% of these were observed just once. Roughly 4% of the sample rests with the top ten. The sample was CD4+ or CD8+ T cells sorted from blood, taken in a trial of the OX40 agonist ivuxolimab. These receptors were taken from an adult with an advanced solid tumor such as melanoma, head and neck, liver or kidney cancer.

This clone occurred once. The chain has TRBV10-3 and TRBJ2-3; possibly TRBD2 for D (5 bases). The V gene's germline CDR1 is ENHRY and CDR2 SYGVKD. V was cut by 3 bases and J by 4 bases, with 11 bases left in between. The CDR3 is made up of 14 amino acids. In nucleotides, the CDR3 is TGTGCCATCAGTGATGGGAGTCGGGCAGATACGCAGTATTTT. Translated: CAISDGSRADTQYF.

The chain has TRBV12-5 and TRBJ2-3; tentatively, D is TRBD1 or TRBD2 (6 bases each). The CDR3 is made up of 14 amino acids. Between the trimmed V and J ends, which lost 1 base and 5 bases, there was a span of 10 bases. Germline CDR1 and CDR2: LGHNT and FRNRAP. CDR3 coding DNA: TGTGCTAGTGGTTTGGGGGGGGCCCAAGATACGCAGTATTTT. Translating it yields CASGLGGAQDTQYF.

CDR3 loop: CASSQRTGSETQYF. CDR3 in DNA: TGTGCCAGCAGCCAAAGAACAGGGTCGGAGACCCAGTACTTC. The chain recombines TRBV11-2 with TRBJ2-5, with TRBD1 as a possible D gene (6 bases). CDR1 is SGHAT, CDR2 FQNNGV, per germline. With 5 bases removed from V and 5 bases from J, the gap between germline ends came to 15 bases. The CDR3 contains 14 residues.

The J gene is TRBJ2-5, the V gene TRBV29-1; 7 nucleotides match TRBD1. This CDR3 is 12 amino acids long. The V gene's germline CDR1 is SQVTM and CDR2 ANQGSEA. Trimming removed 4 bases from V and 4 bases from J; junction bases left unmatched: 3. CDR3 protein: CSVVTGAETQYF. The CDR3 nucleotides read TGCAGCGTTGTCACAGGGGCAGAGACCCAGTACTTC.

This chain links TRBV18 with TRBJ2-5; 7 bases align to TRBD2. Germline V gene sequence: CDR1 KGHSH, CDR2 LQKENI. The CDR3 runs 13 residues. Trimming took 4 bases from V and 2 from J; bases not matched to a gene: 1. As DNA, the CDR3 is TGTGCCAGCTCACGGGGACTACAAGAGACCCAGTACTTC. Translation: CASSRGLQETQYF.

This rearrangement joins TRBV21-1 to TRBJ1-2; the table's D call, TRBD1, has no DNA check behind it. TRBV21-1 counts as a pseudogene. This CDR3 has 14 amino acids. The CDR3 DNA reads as TGTGCCAGCAGCAAAGCGCTGGCCGTACAGGGCTACACCTTC. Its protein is CASSKALAVQGYTF.